The 5 T cell receptor beta chains given below trace back to one sample, sequenced in a study of blood T cell repertoires in COVID-19. Using immunoSEQ multiplex PCR, the repertoire was profiled, and TCRdb retains in-frame clones only, with some absent. Of roughly 48,000 clones detected, over 85% appear once; the ten largest clones hold around 30%. What was sequenced was peripheral blood. Receptor source: a woman of 80 years or more with acute or convalescent COVID-19.

This chain joins TRBV10-2 and TRBJ2-7; 7 bases line up with TRBD1. V shed 7 bases, J shed 3 bases, and the junction held 6 bases outside the gene matches. Per germline, CDR1 WSHSY and CDR2 SAAADI. The CDR3 covers 13 residues. The CDR3 coding sequence is TGCGCCAGCACCGGGACAGCCGACTACGAGCAGTACTTC. Protein product: CASTGTADYEQYF.

The chain joins TRBV7-9 to TRBJ2-3; possibly TRBD2 for D (6 bases). CDR1 is SEHNR, CDR2 FQNEAQ, per germline (reference sequence). The ends were cut back, 5 bases at V and 3 bases at J, with 15 bases in the middle. This CDR3 is 15 amino acids long. CDR3 DNA sequence: TGTGCCAGCAGCCCGTCGGGCGGAGGGACAGATACGCAGTATTTT. Translated: CASSPSGGGTDTQYF. The entire variable domain, with the rest obtained from reference TRBV7-9 and TRBJ2-3, is as follows: DTGVSQNPRHKITKRGQNVTFRCDPISEHNRLYWYRQTLGQGPEFLTYFQNEAQLEKSRLLSDRFSAERPKGSFSTLEIQRTEQGDSAMYLCASSPSGGGTDTQYFGPGTRLTVL.

V usage is TRBV5-1 and J usage is TRBJ2-3; D is uncertain. Germline assignment: CDR1 SGHRS and CDR2 YFSETQ. The CDR3 extends over 16 amino acids. V dropped 3 bases and J dropped 0 bases, with 14 bases sitting between them. The chain's CDR3 is CASSWSVGLSTDTQYF. For the CDR3, the DNA is TGCGCCAGCAGCTGGAGTGTGGGTTTAAGCACAGATACGCAGTATTTT.

CDR3 DNA sequence: TGTGCCAGCTCACCGAGACAGGGAGGAGACTATGGCTACACCTTC. This gives the protein CASSPRQGGDYGYTF. The rearrangement links TRBV18 to TRBJ1-2; 7 bases line up with TRBD1. J lost 3 bases, V lost 3 bases, and 7 bases had no gene match. CDR1 is KGHSH and CDR2 is LQKENI in the germline V gene. This CDR3 is built from 15 residues.

CDR3: CASSELGQGATGELFF. The CDR3 coding sequence is TGTGCCAGCAGTGAATTAGGGCAGGGGGCCACCGGGGAGCTGTTTTTT. The chain joins TRBV2 to TRBJ2-2, with 8 bases that match TRBD1. The CDR3 sequence is 16 residues long. The V segment lost 2 bases and the J segment 4 bases; nucleotides outside the gene matches: 6. CDR1 is SNHLY, CDR2 FYNNEI, per germline. The full variable domain, in which reference TRBV2 and TRBJ2-2 provide the parts outside the CDR3, is EPEVTQTPSHQVTQMGQEVILRCVPISNHLYFYWYRQILGQKVEFLVSFYNNEISEKSEIFDDQFSVERPDGSNFTLKIRSTKLEDSAMYFCASSELGQGATGELFFGEGSRLTVL.